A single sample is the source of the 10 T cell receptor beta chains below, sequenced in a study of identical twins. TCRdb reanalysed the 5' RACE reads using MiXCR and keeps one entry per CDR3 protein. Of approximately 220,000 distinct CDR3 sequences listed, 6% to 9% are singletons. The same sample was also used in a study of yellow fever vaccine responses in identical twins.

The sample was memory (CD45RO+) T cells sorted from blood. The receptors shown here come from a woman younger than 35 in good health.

CDR3 sequence: CSAAGYEKANEQFF. In DNA, the CDR3 is TGCAGTGCGGCGGGCTACGAGAAGGCGAATGAGCAGTTCTTC. The J gene is TRBJ2-1, the V gene TRBV20-1, with D possibly being TRBD2 (5 bases). Germline lookup yields CDR1 DFQATT and CDR2 SNEGSKA (reference sequence). The germline V and J ends were trimmed by 6 bases and 7 bases, with 19 bases remaining between them. The CDR3 runs 14 residues.

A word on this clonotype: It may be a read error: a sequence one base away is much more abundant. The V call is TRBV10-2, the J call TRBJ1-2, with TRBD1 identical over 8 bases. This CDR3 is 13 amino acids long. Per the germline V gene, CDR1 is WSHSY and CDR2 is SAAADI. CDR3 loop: CASSGQGNYGYAF. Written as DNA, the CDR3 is TGCGCCAGCAGTGGACAGGGGAACTATGGCTACGCCTTC.

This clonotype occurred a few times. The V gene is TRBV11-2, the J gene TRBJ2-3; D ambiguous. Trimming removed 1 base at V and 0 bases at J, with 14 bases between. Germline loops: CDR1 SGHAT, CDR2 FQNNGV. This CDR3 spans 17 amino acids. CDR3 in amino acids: CASSLGSAVASTDTQYF. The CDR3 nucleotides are TGTGCCAGCAGCTTAGGGTCGGCGGTTGCCAGCACAGATACGCAGTATTTT.

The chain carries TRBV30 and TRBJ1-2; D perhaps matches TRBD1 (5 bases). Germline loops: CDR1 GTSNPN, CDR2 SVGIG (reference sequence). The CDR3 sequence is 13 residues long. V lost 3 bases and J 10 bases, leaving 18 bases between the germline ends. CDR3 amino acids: CAWRGNRTPDYTF. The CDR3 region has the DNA TGTGCCTGGAGGGGAAATCGGACACCAGACTACACCTTC. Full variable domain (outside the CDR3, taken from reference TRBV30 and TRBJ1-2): SQTIHQWPATLVQPVGSPLSLECTVEGTSNPNLYWYRQAAGRGLQLLFYSVGIGQISSEVPQNLSASRPQDRQFILSSKKLLLSDSGFYLCAWRGNRTPDYTFGSGTRLTVV.

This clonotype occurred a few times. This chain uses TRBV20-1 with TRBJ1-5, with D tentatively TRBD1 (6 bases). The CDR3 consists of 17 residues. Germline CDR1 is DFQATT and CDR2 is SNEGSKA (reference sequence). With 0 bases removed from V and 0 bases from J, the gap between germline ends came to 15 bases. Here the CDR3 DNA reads TGCAGTGCTAGAGATGAGAAGCAGGGACATAGCAATCAGCCCCAGCATTTT. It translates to CSARDEKQGHSNQPQHF.

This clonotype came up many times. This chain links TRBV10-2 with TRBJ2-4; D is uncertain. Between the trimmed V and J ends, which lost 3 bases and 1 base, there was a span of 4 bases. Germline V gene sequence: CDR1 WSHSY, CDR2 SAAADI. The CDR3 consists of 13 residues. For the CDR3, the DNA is TGCGCCAGCAGTGACAGGGCCAAAAACATTCAGTACTTC. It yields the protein CASSDRAKNIQYF.

Here the CDR3 DNA reads TGTGCCAGCAGGCCTTCTGCTAGCGGGGGCAAAGAGACCCAGTACTTC. It yields the protein CASRPSASGGKETQYF. The genes are TRBV6-2 or TRBV6-3 and TRBJ2-5; 10 positions match TRBD2. The V gene's germline CDR1 is MNHEY and CDR2 SVGEGT. The CDR3 spans 16 residues. Germline trimming cut 6 bases from V and 3 bases from J; bases unmatched to any gene: 10.

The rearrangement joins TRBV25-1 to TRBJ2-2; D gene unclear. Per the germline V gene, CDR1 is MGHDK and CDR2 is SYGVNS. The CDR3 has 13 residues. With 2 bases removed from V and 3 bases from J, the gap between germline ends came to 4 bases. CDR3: CASSEGDTGELFF. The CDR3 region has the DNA TGTGCCAGCAGTGAAGGGGACACCGGGGAGCTGTTTTTT.

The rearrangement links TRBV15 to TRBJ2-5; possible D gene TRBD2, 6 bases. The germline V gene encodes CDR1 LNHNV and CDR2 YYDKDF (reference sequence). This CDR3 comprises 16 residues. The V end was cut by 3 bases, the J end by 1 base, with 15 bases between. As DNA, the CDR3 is TGTGCCACCAGCAGGGGAGACAAGGGACTCCAAGAGACCCAGTACTTC. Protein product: CATSRGDKGLQETQYF.

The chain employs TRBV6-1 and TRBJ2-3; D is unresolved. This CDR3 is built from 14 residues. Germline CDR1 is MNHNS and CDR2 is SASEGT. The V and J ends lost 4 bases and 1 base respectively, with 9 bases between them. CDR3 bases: TGTGCCAGCAGTGGGCAATCCGGCACAGATACGCAGTATTTT. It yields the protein CASSGQSGTDTQYF.